The source of this T cell receptor beta chain is a study of shared clonotypes between healthy human individuals. Produced via immunoSEQ multiplex PCR; TCRdb's table is partial and in-frame only. The sample lists a few million clones, approximately 93% occurring once. The ends lost 8 bases at V and 4 bases at J; junction bases unmatched: 9. Germline loops: CDR1 MDHEN, CDR2 SYDVKM. CDR3 length: 15 amino acids. The TCR sequence derives from a man aged 18 to 30 in good health. Some clones in this sample may be carry-over from other donors' samples. The chain carries TRBV28 and TRBJ1-3; TRBD1 agrees at 9 bases. What was sequenced was naive CD4+ T cells from PBMCs. Subset indicated: CD45RA+ positively selected. CDR3 amino acids: CASGTGRFSGNTIYF. As DNA, the CDR3 is TGTGCCAGCGGGACAGGGAGATTCAGCGGAAACACCATATATTTT.